A selection of T cell receptor beta chains follows, all from one sample in a study of PD-1 blockade in classical Hodgkin lymphoma. Data came from immunoSEQ multiplex PCR; TCRdb stores just in-frame clones and leaves some out. This sample carries fewer than 20,000 clones, about 92% of them seen once, and the ten largest clones take 0.51%. The sequenced sample consisted of CD4+ T cells from blood. The receptor set was obtained from a human donor with classical Hodgkin lymphoma. Both conserved end residues are part of each CDR3. Fields, in order: D gene, J gene, V gene, CDR3 length, clone size, CDR3 protein, CDR3 DNA. The D gene is left open where the match is weak. Clone size appears in some rows only: once, few, many, or a class for an expanded clone.

TRBD2	TRBJ2-7	TRBV29-1	14	-	CSVVLAGSSYEQYF	TGCAGCGTTGTCCTAGCGGGGAGCTCCTACGAGCAGTACTTC
TRBD1	TRBJ1-1	TRBV2	12	-	CASDRVNTEAFF	TGTGCCAGCGACAGGGTCAACACTGAAGCTTTCTTT
-	TRBJ2-1	TRBV19	14	-	CASSITRIYNEQFF	TGTGCCAGTAGTATAACGCGCATCTACAATGAGCAGTTCTTC
-	TRBJ1-2	TRBV10-3	13	-	CAISEGGGYGYTF	TGTGCCATCAGTGAAGGGGGGGGTTACGGCTACACCTTC
-	TRBJ2-7	TRBV19	12	-	CASRAGAYEQYF	TGTGCCAGTAGGGCGGGCGCCTACGAGCAGTACTTC
TRBD1	TRBJ1-1	TRBV5-4	13	-	CASSRDRNTEAFF	TGTGCCAGCAGCCGGGACAGGAACACTGAAGCTTTCTTT
TRBD1	TRBJ2-5	TRBV11-3	16	-	CASSLGTGPSVETQYF	TGTGCCAGCAGCTTAGGGACAGGTCCCTCGGTTGAGACCCAGTACTTC
-	TRBJ1-5	TRBV30	14	-	CAWSVGGGVQPQHF	TGTGCCTGGAGTGTGGGAGGGGGGGTTCAGCCCCAGCATTTT
-	TRBJ1-1	TRBV29-1	12	-	CSGGQLNTEAFF	TGCAGTGGCGGACAGCTGAACACTGAAGCTTTCTTT
TRBD1	TRBJ1-4	TRBV27	14	-	CASSSRQGGGKLFF	TGTGCCAGCAGTTCGAGACAGGGAGGGGGAAAACTGTTTTTT
-	TRBJ1-4	TRBV7-8	13	-	CASSRGEVEKLFF	TGTGCCAGCAGCAGAGGGGAAGTCGAAAAACTGTTTTTT
-	TRBJ1-1	TRBV5-1	14	-	CASSLGGPNTEAFF	TGCGCCAGCAGCTTAGGGGGGCCGAACACTGAAGCTTTCTTT
-	TRBJ2-6	TRBV9	15	-	CASCLKQSRANVLTF	TGTGCCAGCTGTCTCAAACAAAGTCGGGCCAACGTCCTGACTTTC
TRBD1	TRBJ1-2	TRBV30	14	-	CAWVRTGGIDGYTF	TGTGCCTGGGTTCGTACAGGGGGCATTGATGGCTACACCTTC
TRBD2	TRBJ2-1	TRBV7-3	16	-	CASSLGTSGEYNEQFF	TGTGCCAGCAGCTTAGGGACTAGCGGGGAATACAATGAGCAGTTCTTC
TRBD1	TRBJ1-4	TRBV6-1	14	-	CASRQQGGNEKLFF	TGTGCCAGTCGTCAACAGGGGGGTAATGAAAAACTGTTTTTT
-	TRBJ1-1	TRBV10-3	13	once	CAITPTGKAEAFF	TGTGCCATCACCCCCACAGGGAAGGCTGAAGCTTTCTTT
-	TRBJ2-1	TRBV2	16	-	CASSRGLESEYNEQFF	TGTGCCAGCAGCCGCGGTCTGGAGTCAGAGTACAATGAGCAGTTCTTC
-	TRBJ2-2	TRBV28	13	-	CASSLQGPGELFF	TGTGCCAGCAGTTTACAGGGACCCGGGGAGCTGTTTTTT
TRBD1	TRBJ1-5	TRBV7-2	15	-	CASTPGTGGIQPQHF	TGTGCCAGCACCCCCGGGACAGGGGGCATTCAGCCCCAGCATTTT
TRBD1	TRBJ2-2	TRBV7-9	15	-	CASSLGAGGNGELFF	TGTGCCAGCAGCTTAGGTGCAGGGGGCAACGGGGAGCTGTTTTTT
-	TRBJ1-2	TRBV7-9	10	-	CASSAEPTDF	TGTGCCAGCAGCGCCGAACCGACAGACTTC
-	TRBJ1-2	TRBV15	12	once	CATSTRGGGYTF	TGTGCCACCAGCACGCGCGGGGGTGGCTACACCTTC
-	TRBJ2-2	TRBV10-3	13	-	CAIKDGPTGELFF	TGTGCCATAAAGGACGGTCCCACCGGGGAGCTGTTTTTT
TRBD1	TRBJ1-1	TRBV28	11	few	CASILDREAFF	TGTGCCAGCATCCTGGACAGGGAAGCTTTCTTT
-	TRBJ1-2	TRBV28	13	once	CASSYLRHYGYTF	TGTGCCAGCAGTTATCTACGGCACTATGGCTACACCTTC
-	TRBJ2-5	TRBV11-2	16	-	CASRRTGGGVQETQYF	TGTGCCAGCAGGCGTACCGGGGGCGGGGTACAAGAGACCCAGTACTTC
-	TRBJ2-7	TRBV28	12	-	CASTKLPFEQYF	TGTGCCAGCACCAAGCTCCCTTTCGAGCAGTACTTC
-	TRBJ1-3	TRBV6-9	8	few	CASSSANF	TGTGCCAGCAGTTCCGCCAATTTT
-	TRBJ2-7	TRBV29-1	13	-	CSVLQALTGEQYF	TGCAGCGTTCTACAGGCCCTAACGGGGGAGCAGTACTTC
-	TRBJ1-1	TRBV14	13	-	CASSQWINTEAFF	TGTGCCAGCAGCCAATGGATTAACACTGAAGCTTTCTTT
-	TRBJ2-3	TRBV19	14	-	CASSIEGRTDTQYF	TGTGCCAGTAGTATAGAGGGACGAACAGATACGCAGTATTTT